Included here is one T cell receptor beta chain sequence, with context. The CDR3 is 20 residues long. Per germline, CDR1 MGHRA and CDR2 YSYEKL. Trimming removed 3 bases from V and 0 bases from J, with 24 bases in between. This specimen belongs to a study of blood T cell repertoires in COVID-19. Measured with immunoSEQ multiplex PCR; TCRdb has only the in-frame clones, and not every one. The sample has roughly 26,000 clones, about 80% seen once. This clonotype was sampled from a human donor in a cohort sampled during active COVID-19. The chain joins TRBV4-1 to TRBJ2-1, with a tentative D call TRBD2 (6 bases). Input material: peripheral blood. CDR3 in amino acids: CASSQGGTVGEPSSYNEQFF. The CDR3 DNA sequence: TGCGCCAGCAGCCAGGGCGGGACCGTAGGGGAACCCAGCTCCTACAATGAGCAGTTCTTC.